This entry is about one T cell receptor beta chain. The data originate from a study of molecular identifiers for immune sequencing clone quantification. Trimming took off 4 bases at V and 1 base at J, with 15 bases between the two ends. The CDR3 covers 15 residues. The germline CDR1 and CDR2 sequences are SGHKS and YYEKEE (reference sequence). TCRdb redid the calling of the PCR reads with MiXCR, one entry per CDR3 protein. The repertoire includes some 680,000 distinct CDR3 sequences, less than 30% of them detected once, and about 0.84% sits in the top ten. The clonotype comes from a human donor in good health. Some libraries in this study had Jurkat cell RNA spiked in. The chain carries TRBV5-5 and TRBJ2-7; D is tentatively TRBD1 or TRBD2 (6 bases each). The sample was naive CD8+ T cells from blood, with Jurkat cell RNA spiked in. The sample's subset: FACS-sorted CD8+CD4-CCR7+CD45RA+ naive T cells. The CDR3 sequence: CASSPGPGASYEQYF. The DNA of the CDR3 is TGTGCCAGCAGCCCGGGACCGGGGGCGTCCTACGAGCAGTACTTC.